This note documents a single TCR beta chain sequence. Its binding antigen is unknown. No much larger clone exists at a distance of one base, and base qualities are not known. The sample comes from a study of T cells after yellow fever vaccination (dated by TCRdb to about 2019). In terms of the full investigation: Libraries from fractions with low cell numbers were prepared with the SMART-Seq v4 Ultra Low Input RNA kit. Two healthy male donors, one aged 18 to 30 and one aged 30 to 40 years, made up the cohort. Bulk TCR alpha and beta repertoires were sequenced longitudinally to track T-cell clones before and after primary and booster YFV17D yellow fever vaccination. Blood was collected at multiple timepoints before and after primary and secondary immunization, and bulk PBMC replicates and cell subsets were isolated.

The full study reports these points: Compared with the primary T-cell response, the secondary T-cell response was faster but weaker, reaching its peak on day 5 rather than on day 15. A small fraction of clonotypes showed up in both the CD4 and CD8 compartments, probably as a result of convergent recombination. Computational filtering was required because FACS-sorted repertoires could contain abundant contaminating clonotypes from the bulk population. Most clones expanded after primary vaccination were re-detected after the booster (approximately 95% of CD4 and roughly 87% of CD8), suggesting broad memory maintenance. Only two donors were included in the study, so the extent to which the findings can be generalized is limited.

TCR cDNA was synthesized by 5'RACE template switching, through which a universal primer site and unique molecular identifiers were introduced. Priming for cDNA synthesis came from both the TCR alpha and TCR beta constant segments. Libraries were amplified in two PCR steps, with sample barcodes and sequencing adapters added in the second step. Libraries were sequenced on Illumina HiSeq 2500 (2x100 bp) or NovaSeq (2x150 bp). For the original study's pipeline: Reads were demultiplexed and collapsed into UMI consensus sequences with MIGEC, and V(D)J alignment was performed with MiXCR. Vaccine-responding clonotypes were identified with edgeR using replicate PBMC samples, with FDR below 0.01 and a log2 fold change above 5 up to day 15 being required. Each bulk clonotype received a CD4 or CD8 identity based on whether the sequenced CD4 or CD8 repertoire contained that clonotype at higher abundance. TCRdb reworked the public reads: Q25 trimming with fastp, MiXCR clone assembly, productive beta chains retained. Records with the same CDR3 protein are collapsed into one entry carrying the most frequent genes and DNA. TCRdb's processing, not the authors' own work, is the source of the V and J calls. Here the sample has 110,000 to 150,000 distinct CDR3 sequences; 6.6% occur a single time. More than 0.55% of the sample rests with the top ten.

There are 14 amino acids in the CDR3, from cysteine to phenylalanine inclusive. Kept here is only the CDR3 DNA, which spans 42 bases and is read in frame from base 1. Compared with germline, V lacks 11 bases and J lacks 5 bases; bases without a gene match: 8. The treatment or condition label of this sample denotes: live attenuated yellow fever vaccine strain. PBMCs were isolated from peripheral blood using a standard Ficoll-Paque protocol. CD4 and CD8 T-cell fractions were isolated with Dynabeads CD4 and CD8 positive selection kits. TriZol was used to extract RNA from bulk PBMCs, from CD4 and CD8 fractions, and from dextramer-positive and dextramer-negative fractions.

Here the sequenced sample was CD4+ T cells sorted from PBMCs, taken 10 days after the yellow fever booster vaccination. The clonotype originates from a man between 25 and 39 years old who received the YFV17D yellow fever vaccine. The chain is made from TRBV12-3 or TRBV12-4 and TRBJ2-2, with 10 bases aligning to TRBD2. The CDR3 protein sequence reads: CASGASGRTGELFF. The DNA sequence is TGTGCCTCCGGGGCTAGCGGGAGAACCGGGGAGCTGTTTTTT.